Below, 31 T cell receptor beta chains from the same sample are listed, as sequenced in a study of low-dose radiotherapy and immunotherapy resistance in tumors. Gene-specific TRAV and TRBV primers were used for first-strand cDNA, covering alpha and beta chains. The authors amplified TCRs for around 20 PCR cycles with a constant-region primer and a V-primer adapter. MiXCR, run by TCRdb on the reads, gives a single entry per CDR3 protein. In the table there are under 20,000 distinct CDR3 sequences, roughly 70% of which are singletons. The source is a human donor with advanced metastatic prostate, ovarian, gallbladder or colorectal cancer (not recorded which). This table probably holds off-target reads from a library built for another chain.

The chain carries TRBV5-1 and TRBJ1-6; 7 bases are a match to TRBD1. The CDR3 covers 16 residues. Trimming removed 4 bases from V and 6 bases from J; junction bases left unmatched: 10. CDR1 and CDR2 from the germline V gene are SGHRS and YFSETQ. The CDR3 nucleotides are TGCGCCAGCAGCCGGGAGGTAGGGGGCTCTAATTCACCCCTCCACTTT. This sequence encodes CASSREVGGSNSPLHF.

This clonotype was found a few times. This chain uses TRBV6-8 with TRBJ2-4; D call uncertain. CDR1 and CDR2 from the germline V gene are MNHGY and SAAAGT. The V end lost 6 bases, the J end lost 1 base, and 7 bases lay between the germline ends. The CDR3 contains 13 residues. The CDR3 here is CASSPMAKNIQYF. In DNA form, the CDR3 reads TGTGCCAGCAGCCCCATGGCCAAAAACATTCAGTACTTC.

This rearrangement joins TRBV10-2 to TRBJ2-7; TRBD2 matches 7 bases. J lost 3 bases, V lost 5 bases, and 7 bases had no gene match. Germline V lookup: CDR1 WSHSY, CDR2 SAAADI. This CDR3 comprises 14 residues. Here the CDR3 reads CASSPLAEGYEQYF. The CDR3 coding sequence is TGCGCCAGCAGTCCCCTAGCGGAGGGCTACGAGCAGTACTTC.

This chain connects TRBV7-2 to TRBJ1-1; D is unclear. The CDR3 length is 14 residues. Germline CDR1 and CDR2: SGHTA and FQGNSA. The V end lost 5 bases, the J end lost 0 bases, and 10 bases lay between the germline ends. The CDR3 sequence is CASSREQVNTEAFF. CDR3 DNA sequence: TGTGCCAGCAGCCGGGAGCAGGTGAACACTGAAGCTTTCTTT.

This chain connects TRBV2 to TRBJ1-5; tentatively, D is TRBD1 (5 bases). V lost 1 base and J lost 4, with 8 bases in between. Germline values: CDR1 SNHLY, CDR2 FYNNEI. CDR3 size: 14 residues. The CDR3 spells CASSEGDVNQPQHF. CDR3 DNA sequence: TGTGCCAGCAGTGAAGGGGACGTGAATCAGCCCCAGCATTTT.

The DNA for the CDR3 is TGTGCCAGCAGTCCTCCGGGACTAGCGGGCGAGCAGTACTTC. Encoded protein: CASSPPGLAGEQYF. The chain combines TRBV7-6 with TRBJ2-7, with 12 bases matching TRBD2. V lost 6 bases and J lost 6; bases outside the gene matches: 6. CDR1 SGHVS and CDR2 FNYEAQ come from the germline V gene. CDR3 length equals 14 residues.

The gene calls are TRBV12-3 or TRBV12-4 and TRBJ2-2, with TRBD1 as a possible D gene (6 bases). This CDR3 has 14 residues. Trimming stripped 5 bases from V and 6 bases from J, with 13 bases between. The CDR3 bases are TGTGCCAGCAGTCCAGGACAGATTTCCGGGGAGCTGTTTTTT. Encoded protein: CASSPGQISGELFF.

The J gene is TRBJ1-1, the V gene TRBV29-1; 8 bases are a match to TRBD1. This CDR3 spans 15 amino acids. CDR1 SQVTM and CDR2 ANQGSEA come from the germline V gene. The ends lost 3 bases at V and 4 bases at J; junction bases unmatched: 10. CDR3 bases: TGCAGCGTTGAGCAGCCCGACAGGGGAGGCACTGAAGCTTTCTTT. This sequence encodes CSVEQPDRGGTEAFF.

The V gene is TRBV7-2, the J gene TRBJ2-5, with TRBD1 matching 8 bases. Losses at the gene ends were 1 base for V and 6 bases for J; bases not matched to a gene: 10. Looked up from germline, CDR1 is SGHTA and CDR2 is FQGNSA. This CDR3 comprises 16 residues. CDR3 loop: CASSLVPTGAQKTQYF. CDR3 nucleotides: TGTGCCAGCAGCTTAGTACCGACAGGGGCTCAGAAGACCCAGTACTTC.

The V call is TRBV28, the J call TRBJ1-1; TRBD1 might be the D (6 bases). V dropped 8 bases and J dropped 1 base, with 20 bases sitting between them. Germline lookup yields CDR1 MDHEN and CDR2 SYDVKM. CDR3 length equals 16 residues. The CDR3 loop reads CASYLWGQGRNTEAFF. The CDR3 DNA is TGTGCCAGCTATTTATGGGGCCAGGGGCGGAACACTGAAGCTTTCTTT.

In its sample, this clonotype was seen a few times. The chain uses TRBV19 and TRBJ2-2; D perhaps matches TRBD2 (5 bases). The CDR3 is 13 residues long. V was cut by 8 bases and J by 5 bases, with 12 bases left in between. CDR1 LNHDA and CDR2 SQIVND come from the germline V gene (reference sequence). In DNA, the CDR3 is TGTGCCAGTCGTCCACGAGGGACCGGGGAGCTGTTTTTT. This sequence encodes CASRPRGTGELFF.

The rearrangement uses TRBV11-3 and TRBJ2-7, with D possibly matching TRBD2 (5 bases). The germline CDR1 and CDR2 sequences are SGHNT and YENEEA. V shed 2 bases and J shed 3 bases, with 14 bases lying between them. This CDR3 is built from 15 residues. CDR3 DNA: TGTGCCAGCAGCTTAAGCGGAACTAGGATCTACGAGCAGTACTTC. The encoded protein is CASSLSGTRIYEQYF. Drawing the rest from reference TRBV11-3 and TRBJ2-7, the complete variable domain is EAGVVQSPRYKIIEKKQPVAFWCNPISGHNTLYWYLQNLGQGPELLIRYENEEAVDDSQLPKDRFSAERLKGVDSTLKIQPAELGDSAVYLCASSLSGTRIYEQYFGPGTRLTVT.

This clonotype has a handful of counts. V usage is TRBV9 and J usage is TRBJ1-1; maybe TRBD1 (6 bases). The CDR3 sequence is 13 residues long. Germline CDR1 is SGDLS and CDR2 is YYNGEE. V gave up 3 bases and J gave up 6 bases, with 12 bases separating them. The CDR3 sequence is CASSAGGGPEAFF. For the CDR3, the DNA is TGTGCCAGCAGCGCGGGGGGGGGCCCTGAAGCTTTCTTT.

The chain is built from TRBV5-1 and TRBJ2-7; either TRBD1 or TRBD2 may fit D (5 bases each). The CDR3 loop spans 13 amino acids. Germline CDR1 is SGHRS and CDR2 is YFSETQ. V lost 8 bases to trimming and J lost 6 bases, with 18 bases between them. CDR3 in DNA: TGCGCCAGTAAACGGGACCACCTCAGCGAGCAGTACTTC. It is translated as CASKRDHLSEQYF.

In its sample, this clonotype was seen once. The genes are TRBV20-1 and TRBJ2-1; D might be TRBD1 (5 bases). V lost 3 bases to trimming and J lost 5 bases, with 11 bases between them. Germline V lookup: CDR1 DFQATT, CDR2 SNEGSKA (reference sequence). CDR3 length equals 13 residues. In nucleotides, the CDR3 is TGCAGTGCTAGCAACAGGCCGAACAATGAGCAGTTCTTC. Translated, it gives CSASNRPNNEQFF.

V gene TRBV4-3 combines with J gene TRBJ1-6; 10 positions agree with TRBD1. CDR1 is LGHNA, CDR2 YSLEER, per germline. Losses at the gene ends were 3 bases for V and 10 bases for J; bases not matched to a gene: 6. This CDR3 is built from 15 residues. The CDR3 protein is CASSQSGTGASPLHF. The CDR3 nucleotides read TGCGCCAGCAGCCAGTCCGGGACAGGGGCCTCACCCCTCCACTTT.

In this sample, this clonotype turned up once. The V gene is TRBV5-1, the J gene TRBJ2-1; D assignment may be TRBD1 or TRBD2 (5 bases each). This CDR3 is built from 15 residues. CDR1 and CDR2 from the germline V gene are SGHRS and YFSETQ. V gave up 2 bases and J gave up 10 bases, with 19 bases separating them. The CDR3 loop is CASSFPGRKGLEQFF. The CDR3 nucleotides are TGCGCCAGCAGCTTCCCGGGACGGAAGGGTCTGGAGCAGTTCTTC.

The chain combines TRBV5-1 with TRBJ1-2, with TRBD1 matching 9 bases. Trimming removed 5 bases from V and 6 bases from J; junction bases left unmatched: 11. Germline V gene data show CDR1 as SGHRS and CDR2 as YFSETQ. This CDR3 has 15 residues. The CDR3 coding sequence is TGCGCCAGCAGGGCAACCGGGACAGGGCCCAATGGCTACACCTTC. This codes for CASRATGTGPNGYTF. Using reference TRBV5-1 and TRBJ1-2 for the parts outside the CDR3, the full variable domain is KAGVTQTPRYLIKTRGQQVTLSCSPISGHRSVSWYQQTPGQGLQFLFEYFSETQRNKGNFPGRFSGRQFSNSRSEMNVSTLELGDSALYLCASRATGTGPNGYTFGSGTRLTVV.

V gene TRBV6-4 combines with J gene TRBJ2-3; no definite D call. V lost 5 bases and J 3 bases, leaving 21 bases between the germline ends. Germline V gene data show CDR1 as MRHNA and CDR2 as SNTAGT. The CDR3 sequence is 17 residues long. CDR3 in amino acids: CASSKPRAHKFTDTQYF. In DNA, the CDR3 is TGTGCCAGCAGTAAACCCCGGGCTCATAAATTTACAGATACGCAGTATTTT.

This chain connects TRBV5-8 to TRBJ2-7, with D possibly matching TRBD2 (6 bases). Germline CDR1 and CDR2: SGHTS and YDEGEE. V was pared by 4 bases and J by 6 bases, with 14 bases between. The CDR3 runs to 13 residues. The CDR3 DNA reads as TGTGCCAGCAGCGCGGACTACCTCCCCGAGCAGTACTTC. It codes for CASSADYLPEQYF.

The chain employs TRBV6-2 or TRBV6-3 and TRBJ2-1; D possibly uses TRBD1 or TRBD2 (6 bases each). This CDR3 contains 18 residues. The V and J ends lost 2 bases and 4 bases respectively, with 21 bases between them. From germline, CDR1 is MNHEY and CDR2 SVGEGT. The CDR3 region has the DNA TGTGCCAGCAGTTACCCATTGGGGGACGGGGGCAGTTACAATGAGCAGTTCTTC. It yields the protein CASSYPLGDGGSYNEQFF.

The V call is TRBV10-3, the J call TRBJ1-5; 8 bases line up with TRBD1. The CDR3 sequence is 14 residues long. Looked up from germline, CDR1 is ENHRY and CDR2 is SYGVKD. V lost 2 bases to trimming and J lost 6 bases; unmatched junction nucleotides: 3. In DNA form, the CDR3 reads TGTGCCATCAGTGAGGGCACAGGGGGTCAGCCCCAGCATTTT. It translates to CAISEGTGGQPQHF.

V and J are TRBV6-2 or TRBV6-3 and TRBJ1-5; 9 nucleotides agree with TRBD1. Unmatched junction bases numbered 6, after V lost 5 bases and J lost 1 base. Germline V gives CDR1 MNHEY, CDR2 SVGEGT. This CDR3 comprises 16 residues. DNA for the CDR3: TGTGCCAGCAGTAAACTACAGGGGGCAAGCAATCAGCCCCAGCATTTT. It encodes CASSKLQGASNQPQHF.

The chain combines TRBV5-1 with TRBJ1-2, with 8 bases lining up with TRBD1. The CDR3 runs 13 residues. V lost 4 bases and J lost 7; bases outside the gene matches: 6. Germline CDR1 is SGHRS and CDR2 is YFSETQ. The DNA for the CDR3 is TGCGCCAGCAGCGCGGACAGGGAAGGTGGCTACACCTTC. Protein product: CASSADREGGYTF.

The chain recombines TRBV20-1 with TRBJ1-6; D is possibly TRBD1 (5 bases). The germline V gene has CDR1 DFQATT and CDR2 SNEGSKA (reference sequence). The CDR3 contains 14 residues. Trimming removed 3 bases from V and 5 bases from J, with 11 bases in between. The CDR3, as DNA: TGCAGTGCTAGTACCGCCAGGGATAATTCACCCCTCCACTTT. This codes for CSASTARDNSPLHF.

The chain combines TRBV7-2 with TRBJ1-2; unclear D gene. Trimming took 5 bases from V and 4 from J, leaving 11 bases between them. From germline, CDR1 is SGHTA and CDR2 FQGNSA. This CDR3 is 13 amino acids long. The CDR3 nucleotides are TGTGCCAGCAGCCCCGATCCCCTCTATGGCTACACCTTC. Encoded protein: CASSPDPLYGYTF.

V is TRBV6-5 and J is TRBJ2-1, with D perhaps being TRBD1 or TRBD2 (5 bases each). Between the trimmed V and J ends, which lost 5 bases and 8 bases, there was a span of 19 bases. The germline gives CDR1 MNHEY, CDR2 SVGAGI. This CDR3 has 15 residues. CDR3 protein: CASSPSGTGIDEQFF. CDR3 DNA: TGTGCCAGCAGTCCGTCCGGGACGGGGATCGATGAGCAGTTCTTC.

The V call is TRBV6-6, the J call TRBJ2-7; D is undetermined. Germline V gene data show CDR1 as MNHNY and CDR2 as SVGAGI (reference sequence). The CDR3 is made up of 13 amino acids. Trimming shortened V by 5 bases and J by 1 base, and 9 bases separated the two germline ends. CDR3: CASSKKNSYEQYF. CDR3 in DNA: TGTGCCAGCAGTAAAAAAAATTCCTACGAGCAGTACTTC.

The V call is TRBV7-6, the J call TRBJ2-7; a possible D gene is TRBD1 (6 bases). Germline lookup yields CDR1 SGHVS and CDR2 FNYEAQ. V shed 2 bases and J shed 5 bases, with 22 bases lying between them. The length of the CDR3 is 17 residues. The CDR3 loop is CASSLKGLGTKRHEQYF. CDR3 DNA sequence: TGTGCCAGCAGCTTAAAGGGCCTGGGGACAAAGAGGCACGAGCAGTACTTC. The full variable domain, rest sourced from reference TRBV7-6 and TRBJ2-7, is GAGVSQSPRYKVTKRGQDVALRCDPISGHVSLYWYRQALGQGPEFLTYFNYEAQQDKSGLPNDRFSAERPEGSISTLTIQRTEQRDSAMYRCASSLKGLGTKRHEQYFGPGTRLTVT.

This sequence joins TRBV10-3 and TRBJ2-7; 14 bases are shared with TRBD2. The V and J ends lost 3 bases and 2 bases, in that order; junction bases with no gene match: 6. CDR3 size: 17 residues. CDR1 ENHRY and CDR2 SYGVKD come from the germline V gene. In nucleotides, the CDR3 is TGTGCCATCAGTGAACCTGGGACTAGCGGGAGTCCCTACGAGCAGTACTTC. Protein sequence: CAISEPGTSGSPYEQYF.

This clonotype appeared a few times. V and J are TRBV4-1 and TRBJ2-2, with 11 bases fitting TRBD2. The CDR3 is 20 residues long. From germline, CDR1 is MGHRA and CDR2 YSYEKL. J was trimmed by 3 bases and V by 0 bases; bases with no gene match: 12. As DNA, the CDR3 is TGCGCCAGCAGCCAAGAATTCGTGGTAGCGGGAGGGCCCGACACCGGGGAGCTGTTTTTT. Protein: CASSQEFVVAGGPDTGELFF.